Reported below is one T cell receptor (beta chain). The antigen remains unidentified. TCRdb derives one entry per CDR3 protein from the 5' RACE reads, leaving out DNA. Recorded here are hundreds of thousands of distinct CDR3 sequences; the top ten clones represent roughly 5.5%. The entry originates in a study of T cells expressing NK-cell markers. Study information: Seven HCMV-seropositive donors and one seronegative donor made up the eight sequenced donors.

The CDR3 is 13 residues long. In germline, CDR1 is SGHDN, CDR2 FVKESK. Study-level points and caveats: Six donors had dominant NKG2C+ clonotypes that comprised about 1.0-7.5% of their CD8+ T cells. Where several donors were concerned, these clonotypes also led the CD3+CD56-NKG2C+ fraction.

The TCR comes from a man between 18 and 69 years old in good health. The chain employs TRBV14 and TRBJ2-5. The specimen was blood T cells: a sorted CD56 or NKG2C T cell subset, CD4+ or CD8+ T cells, or bulk PBMC T cells (not recorded which). CDR3 in amino acids: CASSQWSSETQYF.